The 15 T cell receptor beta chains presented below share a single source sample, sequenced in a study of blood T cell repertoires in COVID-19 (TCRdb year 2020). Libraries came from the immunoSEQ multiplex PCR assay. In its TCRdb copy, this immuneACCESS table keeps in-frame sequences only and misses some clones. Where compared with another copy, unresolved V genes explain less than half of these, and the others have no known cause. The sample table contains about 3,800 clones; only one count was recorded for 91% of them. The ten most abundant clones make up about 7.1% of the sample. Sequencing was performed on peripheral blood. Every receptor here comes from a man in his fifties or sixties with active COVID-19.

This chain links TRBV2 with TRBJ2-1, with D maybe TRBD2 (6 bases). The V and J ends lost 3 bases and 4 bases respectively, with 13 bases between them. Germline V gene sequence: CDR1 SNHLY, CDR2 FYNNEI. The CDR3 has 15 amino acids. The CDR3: CASSEGRQTYNEQFF. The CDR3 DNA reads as TGTGCCAGCAGTGAGGGGAGGCAGACATACAATGAGCAGTTCTTC.

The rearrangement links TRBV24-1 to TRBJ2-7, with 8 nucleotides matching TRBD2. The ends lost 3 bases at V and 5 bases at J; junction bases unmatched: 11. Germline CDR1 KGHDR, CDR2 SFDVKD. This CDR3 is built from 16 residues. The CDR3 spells CATSDPGAGAFDEQYF. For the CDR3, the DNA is TGTGCCACCAGTGATCCCGGAGCGGGAGCGTTCGACGAGCAGTACTTC.

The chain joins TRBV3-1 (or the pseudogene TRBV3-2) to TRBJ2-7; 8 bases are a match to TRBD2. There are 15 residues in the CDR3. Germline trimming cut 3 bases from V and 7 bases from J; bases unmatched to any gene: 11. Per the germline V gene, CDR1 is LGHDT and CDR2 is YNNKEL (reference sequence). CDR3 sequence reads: CASSHRTSPMREQYF. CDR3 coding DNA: TGTGCCAGCAGCCACAGGACTAGCCCTATGAGGGAGCAGTACTTC.

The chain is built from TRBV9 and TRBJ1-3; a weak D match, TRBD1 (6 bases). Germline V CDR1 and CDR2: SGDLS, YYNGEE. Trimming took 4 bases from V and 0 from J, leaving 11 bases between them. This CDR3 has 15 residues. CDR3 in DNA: TGTGCCAGCAGCTTAGGGACAAACTCTGGAAACACCATATATTTT. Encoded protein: CASSLGTNSGNTIYF.

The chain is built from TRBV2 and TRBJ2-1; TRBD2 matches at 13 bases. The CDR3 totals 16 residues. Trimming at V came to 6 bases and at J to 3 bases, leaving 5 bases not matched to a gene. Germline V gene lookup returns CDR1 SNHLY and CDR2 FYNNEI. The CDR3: CASRGTSGTNYNEQFF. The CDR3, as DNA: TGTGCCAGCAGAGGGACTAGCGGGACTAACTACAATGAGCAGTTCTTC.

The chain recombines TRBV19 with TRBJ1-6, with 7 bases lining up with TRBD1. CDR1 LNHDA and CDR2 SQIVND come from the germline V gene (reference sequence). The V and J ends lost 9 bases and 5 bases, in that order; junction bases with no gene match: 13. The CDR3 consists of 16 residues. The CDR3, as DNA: TGTGCCAGAAGAACAGGGGCCCCTCAGGATAATTCACCCCTCCACTTT. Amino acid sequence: CARRTGAPQDNSPLHF.

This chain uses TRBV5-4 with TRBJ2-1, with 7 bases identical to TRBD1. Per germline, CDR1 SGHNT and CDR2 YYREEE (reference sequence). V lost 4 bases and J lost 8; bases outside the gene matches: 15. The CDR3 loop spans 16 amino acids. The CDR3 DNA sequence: TGTGCCAGCAGCCACTTAGACAGGGTGGTTGGCGATGAGCAGTTCTTC. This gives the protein CASSHLDRVVGDEQFF.

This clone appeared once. The CDR3 sequence: CASSPQRQVSYEQYF. The CDR3 nucleotides read TGTGCCAGCAGCCCCCAACGACAGGTTTCCTACGAGCAGTACTTC. The chain uses TRBV7-2 and TRBJ2-7, with D maybe TRBD1 (6 bases). CDR1 SGHTA and CDR2 FQGNSA come from the germline V gene. The CDR3 length is 15 residues. Trimming removed 5 bases at V and 1 base at J, with 15 bases between.

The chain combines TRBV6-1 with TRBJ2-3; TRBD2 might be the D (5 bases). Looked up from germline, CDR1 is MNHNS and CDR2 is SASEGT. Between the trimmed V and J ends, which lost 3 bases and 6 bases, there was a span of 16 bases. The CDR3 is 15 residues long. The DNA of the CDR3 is TGTGCCAGCAGTGACCACCGGGGAACGGGCGATACGCAGTATTTT. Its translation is CASSDHRGTGDTQYF.

The CDR3 nucleotides read TGTGCCAGCAGTGACAGGGGAGCTAACTATGGCTACACCTTC. The encoded protein is CASSDRGANYGYTF. V gene TRBV27 combines with J gene TRBJ1-2, with 8 nucleotides matching TRBD1. V gave up 5 bases and J gave up 0 bases; unmatched junction bases: 2. This CDR3 has 14 amino acids. The germline CDR1 and CDR2 sequences are MNHEY and SMNVEV (reference sequence).

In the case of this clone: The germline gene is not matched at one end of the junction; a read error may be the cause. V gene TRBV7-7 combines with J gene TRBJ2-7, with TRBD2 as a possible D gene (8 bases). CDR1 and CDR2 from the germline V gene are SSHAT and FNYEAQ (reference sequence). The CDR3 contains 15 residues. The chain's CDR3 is CASSPGGGQTYEQYF. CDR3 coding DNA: TGTGCTAGCAGCCCGGGGGGGGGACAGACCTACGAGCAGTACTTC.

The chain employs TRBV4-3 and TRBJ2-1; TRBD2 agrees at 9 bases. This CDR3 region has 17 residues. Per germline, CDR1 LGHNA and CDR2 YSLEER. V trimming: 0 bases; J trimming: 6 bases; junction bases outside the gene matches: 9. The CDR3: CASSQDPSSGVRNEQFF. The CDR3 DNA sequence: TGCGCCAGCAGCCAAGATCCCTCTAGCGGGGTTCGCAATGAGCAGTTCTTC.

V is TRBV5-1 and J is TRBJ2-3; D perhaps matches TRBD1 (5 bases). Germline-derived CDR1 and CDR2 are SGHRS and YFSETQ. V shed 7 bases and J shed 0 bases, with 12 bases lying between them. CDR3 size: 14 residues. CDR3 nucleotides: TGCGCCAGCTGGGGCGGCCAAAGCACAGATACGCAGTATTTT. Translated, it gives CASWGGQSTDTQYF.

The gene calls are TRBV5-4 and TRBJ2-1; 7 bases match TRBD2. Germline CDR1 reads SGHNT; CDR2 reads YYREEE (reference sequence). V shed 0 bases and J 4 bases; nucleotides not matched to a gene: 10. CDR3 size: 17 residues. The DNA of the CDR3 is TGTGCCAGCAGCTTGGCCGATTTTCTAGCGGTATACAATGAGCAGTTCTTC. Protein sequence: CASSLADFLAVYNEQFF.

The CDR3 region has the DNA TGTGCCAGCAGCCCAATGGACCGTGGTGCGGGAGGGCCCGATACGCAGTATTTT. Its translation is CASSPMDRGAGGPDTQYF. The V and J genes are TRBV7-3 and TRBJ2-3; 9 positions agree with TRBD2. Germline trimming cut 5 bases from V and 6 bases from J; bases unmatched to any gene: 18. The CDR3 spans 18 residues. The germline V gene has CDR1 SGHTA and CDR2 FQGTGA.